Shown below are 20 T cell receptor beta chains from a single sample sequenced in a study of cytomegalovirus exposure and HLA in healthy donors. Primers for the PCR totalled 60 Vbeta and 13 Jbeta. Assay: immunoSEQ multiplex PCR; the TCRdb copy retains only in-frame clones and omits some. The sample carries tens of thousands of clones, 60% to 80% recorded once. Sequencing used PBMCs. Source of these receptors: a man aged 40-55 years in good health and CMV-seronegative.

J is TRBJ2-5 and V is TRBV30; D not certain. The ends were cut back, 5 bases at V and 4 bases at J, with 14 bases in the middle. The CDR3 has 13 amino acids. The germline V gene has CDR1 GTSNPN and CDR2 SVGIG (reference sequence). CDR3 nucleotides: TGTGCCTGGGGCAGAGACTTATCAGAGACCCAGTACTTC. Residues: CAWGRDLSETQYF.

The chain links TRBV30 to TRBJ1-5, with D possibly being TRBD1 (5 bases). This CDR3 spans 14 amino acids. V lost 4 bases, J lost 10 bases, and 20 bases lay in between. The germline V gene has CDR1 GTSNPN and CDR2 SVGIG (reference sequence). This CDR3 is CAWTPYYGAEPQHF. The CDR3 DNA reads TGTGCCTGGACACCCTATTATGGGGCCGAACCCCAGCATTTT.

J is TRBJ1-2 and V is TRBV5-8; D is uncertain. CDR1 is SGHTS, CDR2 YDEGEE, per germline. The CDR3 is made up of 14 amino acids. V lost 5 bases, J lost 2 bases, and 13 bases lay in between. The chain's CDR3 is CASRYRASNYGYTF. In DNA form, the CDR3 reads TGTGCCAGCAGGTATCGGGCTAGCAACTATGGCTACACCTTC.

J is TRBJ2-3 and V is TRBV5-1; D is uncertain. V was pared by 0 bases and J by 3 bases, with 11 bases between. CDR1 is SGHRS and CDR2 is YFSETQ in the germline V gene. The CDR3 is made up of 15 amino acids. CDR3 residues: CASSLERLETDTQYF. In nucleotides, the CDR3 is TGCGCCAGCAGCTTGGAACGGCTGGAGACAGATACGCAGTATTTT.

The chain has TRBV10-3 and TRBJ2-2; D ambiguous. The CDR3 sequence is 15 residues long. Trimming took 4 bases from V and 3 from J, leaving 12 bases between them. CDR1 and CDR2 from the germline V gene are ENHRY and SYGVKD. The CDR3 sequence is CAISVYHEDTGELFF. CDR3 sequence (DNA): TGTGCCATCAGTGTTTATCATGAGGACACCGGGGAGCTGTTTTTT.

The rearrangement uses TRBV14 and TRBJ2-7, with TRBD1 as a possible D gene (6 bases). The CDR3 consists of 17 residues. From germline, CDR1 is SGHDN and CDR2 FVKESK. With 4 bases removed from V and 2 bases from J, the gap between germline ends came to 21 bases. DNA of the CDR3: TGTGCCAGCAGCCCGCAACAGGGTGACCCTAGAGCCTACGAGCAGTACTTC. Protein: CASSPQQGDPRAYEQYF.

The chain uses TRBV5-6 and TRBJ1-3; TRBD1 aligns across 7 bases. With V trimmed by 1 base and J by 2 bases, 3 bases remained unmatched. The V gene's germline CDR1 is SGHDT and CDR2 YYEEEE. The CDR3 loop spans 15 amino acids. CDR3 nucleotides: TGTGCCAGCAGCTTGCCGCAGGGGGCTGGAAACACCATATATTTT. Translated, it gives CASSLPQGAGNTIYF.

The chain combines TRBV9 with TRBJ1-4, with 7 bases matching TRBD1. This CDR3 contains 14 residues. J was trimmed by 8 bases and V by 3 bases; bases with no gene match: 7. Germline V lookup: CDR1 SGDLS, CDR2 YYNGEE. The CDR3 nucleotides are TGTGCCAGCAGCGAAACCCGGGACAGCGAAAAACTGTTTTTT. It yields the protein CASSETRDSEKLFF.

Turning to this clone: The germline gene is not matched at one end of the junction; a read error may be the cause. V usage is TRBV4-2 and J usage is TRBJ2-6, with a weak D call TRBD1 (7 bases). The length of the CDR3 is 19 residues. Germline V CDR1 and CDR2: LGHNA, YNFKEQ. This CDR3 is CASSEEVLAGGRGANVLTF. CDR3 bases: TGTGCCAGCAGCGAAGAAGTACTAGCAGGGGGGCGAGGGGCCAACGTCCTGACTTTC.

V gene TRBV4-1 combines with J gene TRBJ2-7; possibly TRBD2 for D (6 bases). With 3 bases removed from V and 2 bases from J, the gap between germline ends came to 11 bases. The V gene's germline CDR1 is MGHRA and CDR2 YSYEKL. This CDR3 spans 14 amino acids. This CDR3 is CASSQREHTYEQYF. In DNA, the CDR3 is TGCGCCAGCAGCCAGCGGGAACATACCTACGAGCAGTACTTC.

This chain uses TRBV4-2 with TRBJ1-1; no definite D call. This CDR3 is built from 13 residues. The V end was cut by 2 bases, the J end by 5 bases, with 9 bases between. Germline V gene lookup returns CDR1 LGHNA and CDR2 YNFKEQ. The CDR3 nucleotides read TGTGCCAGCAGCCAAATATTGGAGACTGAAGCTTTCTTT. Its translation: CASSQILETEAFF.

V usage is TRBV2 and J usage is TRBJ1-2; tentatively, D is TRBD1 (6 bases). V was shortened by 7 bases and J by 5 bases, with 8 bases between the two germline ends. The CDR3 has 11 amino acids. Germline CDR1 is SNHLY and CDR2 is FYNNEI. CDR3 nucleotide sequence: TGTGCCAGCACTGGACAGTATGGCTACACCTTC. Translation gives CASTGQYGYTF.

This clone has a count of ten or more. This chain links TRBV4-2 with TRBJ1-1, with D unclear. The CDR3 covers 12 residues. CDR1 LGHNA and CDR2 YNFKEQ come from the germline V gene. V dropped 1 base and J dropped 3 bases, with 3 bases sitting between them. Written as DNA, the CDR3 is TGTGCCAGCAGCCAAGTAGACACTGAAGCTTTCTTT. This encodes CASSQVDTEAFF.

The chain joins TRBV5-6 to TRBJ1-2; D is possibly TRBD1 (5 bases). The germline CDR1 and CDR2 sequences are SGHDT and YYEEEE. The CDR3 totals 12 residues. Deletions cut 2 bases from V and 7 bases from J, with 9 bases between. The CDR3 reads CASSLGTPGYTF. CDR3 in DNA: TGTGCCAGCAGCTTAGGGACTCCTGGCTACACCTTC.

The chain is built from TRBV7-2 and TRBJ2-7; D is perhaps TRBD1 (7 bases). Trimming removed 5 bases from V and 4 bases from J, with 15 bases in between. CDR1 and CDR2 from the germline V gene are SGHTA and FQGNSA. CDR3 length: 14 amino acids. This CDR3 is CASSPWAGGYEQYF. In DNA form, the CDR3 reads TGTGCCAGCAGCCCTTGGGCAGGGGGGTACGAGCAGTACTTC.

J is TRBJ1-3 and V is TRBV28; the match to TRBD1 covers 8 bases. This CDR3 spans 14 amino acids. Germline trimming cut 5 bases from V and 5 bases from J; bases unmatched to any gene: 5. Germline CDR1 and CDR2: MDHEN and SYDVKM. The CDR3 sequence: CASSPGDRRNTIYF. CDR3 sequence (DNA): TGTGCCAGCAGTCCTGGGGACAGGAGAAACACCATATATTTT.

V and J are TRBV15 and TRBJ2-7, with D uncertain. V lost 5 bases to trimming and J lost 3 bases, with 17 bases between them. The germline V gene encodes CDR1 LNHNV and CDR2 YYDKDF (reference sequence). The CDR3 length is 15 residues. CDR3 protein: CATSPLQDFLYEQYF. CDR3 coding DNA: TGTGCCACCAGCCCACTGCAGGATTTCCTCTACGAGCAGTACTTC. Together with reference TRBV15 and TRBJ2-7, the CDR3 gives the full variable domain: DAMVIQNPRYQVTQFGKPVTLSCSQTLNHNVMYWYQQKSSQAPKLLFHYYDKDFNNEADTPDNFQSRRPNTSFCFLDIRSPGLGDTAMYLCATSPLQDFLYEQYFGPGTRLTVT.

The chain uses TRBV10-2 and TRBJ1-4; a weak D match, TRBD1 (5 bases). Germline V gives CDR1 WSHSY, CDR2 SAAADI. V was shortened by 10 bases and J by 5 bases, with 8 bases between the two germline ends. The CDR3 runs 11 residues. The CDR3 bases are TGCGCCACCGGGGGAAATGAAAAACTGTTTTTT. Its protein product is CATGGNEKLFF.

The chain recombines TRBV7-9 with TRBJ2-2; D may be TRBD2 (5 bases). V was cut by 1 base and J by 5 bases, with 11 bases left in between. CDR1 SEHNR and CDR2 FQNEAQ come from the germline V gene (reference sequence). This CDR3 spans 15 amino acids. This chain's CDR3 is CASSLVTEGTGELFF. Written as DNA, the CDR3 is TGTGCCAGCAGCTTAGTAACCGAGGGAACCGGGGAGCTGTTTTTT.

This clone was found once. The chain employs TRBV14 and TRBJ1-1, with a weak D call TRBD1 (5 bases). CDR3 length: 13 residues. Germline V gene lookup returns CDR1 SGHDN and CDR2 FVKESK. V lost 4 bases and J lost 4, with 10 bases in between. In DNA form, the CDR3 reads TGTGCCAGCAGCCTTTCAGGGTTCACTGAAGCTTTCTTT. Translation gives CASSLSGFTEAFF.